The next 26 T cell receptor beta chains were all read from a single sample in a study of tumor-infiltrating lymphocytes in primary liver carcinoma. Co-extraction of RNA and DNA was performed on about 19-33 mg of unsorted bulk tissue. Total RNA amounting to about 520 ng was the source from which TCR beta cDNA was made with a constant-region primer. Generation of the TCR beta libraries relied on three nested multiplex PCR rounds using slightly modified ARM-PCR. For 10 cycles apiece, the opening two PCR rounds ran with TRBV1-TRBV30 forward primers and a C-beta reverse primer. TCRdb used MiXCR to reprocess the multiplex PCR reads, holding one entry per CDR3 protein. The repertoire holds tens of thousands of distinct CDR3 sequences, with roughly 73% as singletons. The sequencing sample was made of tumor-adjacent normal liver tissue. The receptors were gathered from a woman in her 30s with primary liver carcinoma and hepatitis B virus infection.

About this clonotype itself: One junction end does not reproduce the germline sequence, and a read error may be involved. The chain is built from TRBV6-5 and TRBJ2-2; 8 bases match TRBD1. The germline V gene has CDR1 MNHEY and CDR2 SVGAGI. The CDR3 length is 15 residues. Written as DNA, the CDR3 is TGTGCCAGTAGTCCGCGGACAGGGTTCACCCGGGAGCTCTTTTTT. Translated, it gives CASSPRTGFTRELFF.

A word on this clonotype: The CDR3 carries no conserved terminal phenylalanine or tryptophan, so it likely arises from a read error. This chain links TRBV4-3 with TRBJ2-2; D call uncertain. This CDR3 spans 13 amino acids. Germline V CDR1 and CDR2: LGHNA, YSLEER. The CDR3 DNA reads as TGCGCCAGCAGCTCGATGGGAACCGGCGAGCTGTTTCTT. Its protein product is CASSSMGTGELFL.

Only one count was recorded for this clonotype. The conserved phenylalanine or tryptophan normally closing the CDR3 is absent here, so this likely arose from a read error. CDR3 nucleotide sequence: TGTGCCAGCTGTATGGGGGGGGGTGTTTACAATGAGCAGTTCCTC. It specifies CASCMGGGVYNEQFL. This sequence joins TRBV12-3 or TRBV12-4 and TRBJ2-1; 7 bases map to TRBD2. CDR3 size: 15 residues. The ends lost 8 bases at V and 4 bases at J; junction bases unmatched: 11.

The chain combines TRBV21-1 with TRBJ2-2; the table's TRBD2 call for D was not verified on the DNA. TRBV21-1 is listed as a pseudogene. The CDR3 sequence is 16 residues long. The CDR3 region is CACSKKDGARTRELFF. CDR3 sequence (DNA): TGTGCCTGCAGCAAGAAGGACGGGGCCCGCACCCGGGAGCTGTTTTTT.

Regarding this clonotype: The germline gene is not matched at one end of the junction; a read error may be the cause. V gene TRBV6-1 combines with J gene TRBJ1-3; D is perhaps TRBD1 (5 bases). CDR1 is MNHNS, CDR2 SASEGT, per germline. The CDR3 is made up of 14 amino acids. Here the CDR3 reads CANSGTVSGNTIYF. The CDR3 coding sequence is TGTGCCAACAGTGGGACTGTCTCTGGAAACACCATATATTTT.

Remarks on this clonotype: A much larger clone is a single base away; this may be a read error. The chain employs TRBV10-2 and TRBJ2-1; D is unclear. The CDR3 has 15 residues. CDR1 and CDR2 from the germline V gene are WSHSY and SAAADI. CDR3 DNA: TGCGCCAGCAGTGAGAGAACGGACGCCTACGATGAGCAGTTCTTC. It codes for CASSERTDAYDEQFF.

The table lists this clonotype with many counts. The chain recombines TRBV6-2 or TRBV6-3 with TRBJ2-3, with D possibly TRBD2 on 5 matching bases. Per germline, CDR1 MNHEY and CDR2 SVGEGT. The CDR3 has 16 amino acids. Between the trimmed V and J ends, which lost 2 bases and 2 bases, there was a span of 14 bases. CDR3 protein: CASSYLYSVSTDTQYF. The CDR3 DNA reads as TGTGCCAGCAGTTACCTCTATAGCGTCTCCACAGATACGCAGTATTTT.

Remarks on this clonotype: A read error may account for a junction end that differs from germline. The chain couples TRBV11-2 to TRBJ1-1, with D tentatively TRBD1 (5 bases). Germline values: CDR1 SGHAT, CDR2 FQNNGV. CDR3 length equals 15 residues. CDR3 protein: CASSLGQGFYTEAFF. In DNA form, the CDR3 reads TGTGCAAGCAGCTTAGGTCAGGGATTTTACACTGAAGCTTTCTTT.

This clonotype showed up just once. At one boundary the junction diverges from the germline segment, which might be a read error. The chain is built from TRBV7-8 and TRBJ2-3; 11 nucleotides match TRBD2. Germline CDR1 SGHVS, CDR2 FQNEAQ. CDR3 length: 17 residues. CDR3 in DNA: TGTGCCATCAGCGCCACCACTAGCGGGAGTAGAAAAAATACGCACTATTTT. Protein sequence: CAISATTSGSRKNTHYF.

As to this clonotype: This could be a read error, since a much larger clone is one nucleotide away. This sequence joins TRBV28 and TRBJ2-5, with 9 bases matching TRBD2. The CDR3 runs to 14 residues. Germline lookup yields CDR1 MDHEN and CDR2 SYDVKM. The CDR3 sequence: CGSSLRLAEETQYF. CDR3 nucleotide sequence: TGTGGCAGCAGTTTGCGACTAGCGGAAGAGACCCAGTACTTC.

With respect to this clonotype: Compared with germline, one end of the junction differs, possibly owing to a read error. V usage is TRBV5-6 and J usage is TRBJ2-6; the D gene is possibly TRBD1 (6 bases). The CDR3 covers 17 residues. Germline V gene lookup returns CDR1 SGHDT and CDR2 YYEEEE. The CDR3 sequence is CASSQDSRFSGDNVLAF. CDR3 coding DNA: TGTGCCAGCAGCCAGGACAGCAGGTTCTCTGGGGACAACGTCCTGGCTTTC.

The chain has TRBV6-2 or TRBV6-3 and TRBJ2-7; TRBD2 might be the D (5 bases). The J call could be wrong; TRBJ2-1 is a better fit for the DNA end. This CDR3 is built from 14 residues. Germline V gives CDR1 MNHEY, CDR2 SVGEGT. The CDR3 DNA sequence: TGTGCCGGATCCCTAGGTGGGAGCCGCAACGAGCAGTTCTTC. Protein: CAGSLGGSRNEQFF.

The sample holds one count of this clonotype. The conserved phenylalanine or tryptophan is not found at the CDR3 terminus, so this likely reflects a read error. The rearrangement joins TRBV11-1 to TRBJ2-1; D not certain. V was cut by 5 bases and J by 0 bases, with 5 bases left in between. Per germline, CDR1 SGHAT and CDR2 FQDESV (reference sequence). The CDR3 length is 13 residues. The CDR3 protein is CASSMGSYNEQFS. The CDR3 nucleotides are TGTGCCAGCAGCATGGGCTCCTACAATGAGCAGTTCTCA.

Comment on this clonotype: One end of the junction fails to match germline, which may point to a read error. The chain carries TRBV12-3 or TRBV12-4 and TRBJ1-6; D uncertain. The CDR3 totals 14 residues. The CDR3 sequence is CASNLGGSGLRLHF. The CDR3 DNA follows: TGTGCCAGCAATTTAGGAGGGTCGGGTTTACGCCTCCACTTT.

A note on this clonotype: Just one base apart from a much larger clone, this may be a read error. This chain links TRBV29-1 with TRBJ1-1; 7 bases line up with TRBD1. Germline loops: CDR1 SQVTM, CDR2 ANQGSEA. The CDR3 is made up of 13 amino acids. This CDR3 reads CGVLETGFTEAFF. Written as DNA, the CDR3 is TGCGGCGTACTAGAGACAGGGTTCACTGAAGCTTTCTTT.

As concerns this clonotype: At one end, the junction sequence differs from germline, possibly due to a read error. This chain links TRBV2 with TRBJ2-7, with D maybe TRBD2 (6 bases). Germline CDR1 SNHLY, CDR2 FYNNEI. The length of the CDR3 is 13 residues. CDR3 in amino acids: CVSTGAETYEQYF. For the CDR3, the DNA is TGTGTCAGCACGGGAGCTGAGACTTACGAGCAGTACTTC.

On this clonotype: The junction differs from germline at one of its ends, possibly a read error. V gene TRBV20-1 combines with J gene TRBJ2-5; TRBD2 agrees at 7 bases. The CDR3 covers 15 residues. Looked up from germline, CDR1 is DFQATT and CDR2 is SNEGSKA (reference sequence). The CDR3 DNA sequence: TGCAATGCTAGAGATGCGGGAGAAGTTAGAGAGACCCAGTACTTC. It specifies CNARDAGEVRETQYF.

Of note for this clonotype: Likely a read error: the CDR3 ends without its conserved phenylalanine or tryptophan. The genes are TRBV11-2 and TRBJ2-1, with a weak D call TRBD2 (6 bases). V lost 5 bases to trimming and J lost 7 bases, with 15 bases between them. Looked up from germline, CDR1 is SGHAT and CDR2 is FQNNGV. The CDR3 length is 14 residues. Here the CDR3 reads CASSIGGTWNEQFS. The DNA for the CDR3 is TGTGCCAGCAGCATCGGAGGGACGTGGAATGAGCAGTTCTCC.

A remark on this clonotype: The junction differs from germline at one of its ends, possibly a read error. The rearrangement links TRBV4-2 to TRBJ2-2; 7 bases fit TRBD2. The CDR3 has 15 residues. CDR1 and CDR2 (germline): LGHNA, YNFKEQ. The CDR3 region is CVSSSLTSEAGELFF. The CDR3 region has the DNA TGTGTCAGCAGTTCTCTAACTAGCGAGGCCGGGGAGCTGTTTTTT.

Only a few counts were recorded for this clonotype. A read error may account for a junction end that differs from germline. The V call is TRBV12-3 or TRBV12-4, the J call TRBJ1-5; no reliable D call. This CDR3 region has 14 residues. Here the CDR3 reads CVSSADGHNQPQHF. In DNA, the CDR3 is TGTGTCAGCAGTGCTGACGGGCATAATCAGCCCCAGCATTTT.

As concerns this clonotype: As the CDR3 is not closed by the conserved phenylalanine or tryptophan, this likely results from a read error. CDR3 DNA sequence: TGTGCCAGCAACCAGGAGTTCAATAAGCCCCAGCATTGT. The encoded protein is CASNQEFNKPQHC. The rearrangement uses TRBV6-1 and TRBJ1-5; D call uncertain. The CDR3 contains 13 residues. Germline loops: CDR1 MNHNS, CDR2 SASEGT.

This clonotype has more than one count but fewer than ten. The DNA for the CDR3 is TGCAGTGTTAGCCTCCGAGAGCGGGGGACAGATACGCAGTATTTT. This codes for CSVSLRERGTDTQYF. V is TRBV20-1 and J is TRBJ2-3; 8 positions agree with TRBD2. Germline CDR1 DFQATT, CDR2 SNEGSKA (reference sequence). J was trimmed by 3 bases and V by 7 bases; bases with no gene match: 12. The CDR3 covers 15 residues.

A word on this clonotype: At one end the junction does not follow the germline gene, possibly because of a read error. V is TRBV7-8 and J is TRBJ1-5; TRBD1 matches at 7 bases. CDR1 is SGHVS and CDR2 is FQNEAQ in the germline V gene. This CDR3 comprises 16 residues. The CDR3 nucleotides are TGTGCCAGCAGCTTAAGGGGACAGCCTAGCAGTCAGCCCCAGCATTTT. Encoded protein: CASSLRGQPSSQPQHF.

The chain combines TRBV12-3 or TRBV12-4 with TRBJ2-7; TRBD1 might be the D (5 bases). Between the trimmed V and J ends, which lost 8 bases and 7 bases, there was a span of 12 bases. The CDR3 is 11 residues long. The CDR3 DNA reads TGTGCCAGCGCCAGGGTCCTTGAGCAGTACTTC. Translated: CASARVLEQYF.

A remark on this clonotype: The junction and the germline gene differ at one end; a read error may be behind it. This chain joins TRBV11-2 and TRBJ2-1; 12 bases match TRBD2. Germline loops: CDR1 SGHAT, CDR2 FQNNGV. The CDR3 covers 15 residues. As DNA, the CDR3 is TGTGGCAGCAACCGTACTAGCGGGAGGATCAACGAGCAGTTCTTC. Amino acids: CGSNRTSGRINEQFF.

As concerns this clonotype: One end of the junction fails to match germline, which may point to a read error. The chain combines TRBV6-1 with TRBJ2-1; TRBD1 might be the D (5 bases). CDR1 and CDR2 from the germline V gene are MNHNS and SASEGT. CDR3 size: 15 residues. CDR3 DNA sequence: TGTGCCAGCAATGAAAGGATAGGGGTGTACGATGAGCAGTTCTTC. Protein: CASNERIGVYDEQFF.